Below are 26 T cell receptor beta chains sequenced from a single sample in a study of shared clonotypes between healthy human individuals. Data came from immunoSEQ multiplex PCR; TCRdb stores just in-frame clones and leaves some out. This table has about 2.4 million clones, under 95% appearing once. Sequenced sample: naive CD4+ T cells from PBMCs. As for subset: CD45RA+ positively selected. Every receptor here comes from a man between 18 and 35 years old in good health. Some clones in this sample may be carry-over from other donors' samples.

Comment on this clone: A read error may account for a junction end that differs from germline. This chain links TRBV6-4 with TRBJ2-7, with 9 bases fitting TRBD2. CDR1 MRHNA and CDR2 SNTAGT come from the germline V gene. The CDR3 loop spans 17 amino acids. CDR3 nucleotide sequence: TGTGCCAGCAGAGACTTAATAGCGGGAGACTCCCCTTACGAGCAGTACTTC. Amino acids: CASRDLIAGDSPYEQYF.

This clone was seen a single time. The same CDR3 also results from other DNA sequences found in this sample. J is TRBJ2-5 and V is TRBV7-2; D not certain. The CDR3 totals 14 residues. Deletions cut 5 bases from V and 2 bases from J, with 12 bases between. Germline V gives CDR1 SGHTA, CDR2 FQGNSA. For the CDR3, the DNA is TGTGCCAGCAGCAGTTCCGGGCCGCAAGAGACCCAGTACTTC. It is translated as CASSSSGPQETQYF.

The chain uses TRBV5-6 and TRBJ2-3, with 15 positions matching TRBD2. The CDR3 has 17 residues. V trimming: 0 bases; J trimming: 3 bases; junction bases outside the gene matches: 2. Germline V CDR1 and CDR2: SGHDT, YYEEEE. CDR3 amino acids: CASSLVGLAGGTDTQYF. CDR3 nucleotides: TGTGCCAGCAGCTTGGTGGGACTAGCGGGAGGAACAGATACGCAGTATTTT. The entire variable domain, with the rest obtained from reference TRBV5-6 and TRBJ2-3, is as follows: DAGVTQSPTHLIKTRGQQVTLRCSPKSGHDTVSWYQQALGQGPQFIFQYYEEEERQRGNFPDRFSGHQFPNYSSELNVNALLLGDSALYLCASSLVGLAGGTDTQYFGPGTRLTVL.

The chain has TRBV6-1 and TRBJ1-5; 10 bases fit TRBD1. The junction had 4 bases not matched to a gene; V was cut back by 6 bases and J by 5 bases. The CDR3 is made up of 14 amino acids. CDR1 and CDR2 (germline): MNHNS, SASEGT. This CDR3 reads CASSETGGYQPQHF. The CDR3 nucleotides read TGTGCCAGCAGCGAGACAGGGGGCTATCAGCCCCAGCATTTT.

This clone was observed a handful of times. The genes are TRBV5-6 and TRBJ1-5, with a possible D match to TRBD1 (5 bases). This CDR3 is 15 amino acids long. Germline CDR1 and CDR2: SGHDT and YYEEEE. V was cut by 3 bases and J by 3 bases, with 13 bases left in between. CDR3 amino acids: CASSSFLRDNQPQHF. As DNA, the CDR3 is TGTGCCAGCAGCTCCTTCCTCAGGGACAATCAGCCCCAGCATTTT.

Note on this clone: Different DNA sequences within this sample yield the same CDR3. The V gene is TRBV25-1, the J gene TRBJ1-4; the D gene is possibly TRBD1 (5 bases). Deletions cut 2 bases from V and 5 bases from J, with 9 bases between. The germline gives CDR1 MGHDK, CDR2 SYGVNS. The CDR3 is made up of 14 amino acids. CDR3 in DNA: TGTGCCAGCAGTGAAGCTGGGGGGAATGAAAAACTGTTTTTT. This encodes CASSEAGGNEKLFF.

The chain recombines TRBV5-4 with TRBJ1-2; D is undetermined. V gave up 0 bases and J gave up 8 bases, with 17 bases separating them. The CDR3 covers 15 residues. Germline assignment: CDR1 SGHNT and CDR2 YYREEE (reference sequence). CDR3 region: CASSLEQPGLGGYTF. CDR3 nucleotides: TGTGCCAGCAGCTTGGAACAACCGGGTCTGGGAGGCTACACCTTC. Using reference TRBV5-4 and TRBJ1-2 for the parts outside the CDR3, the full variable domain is ETGVTQSPTHLIKTRGQQVTLRCSSQSGHNTVSWYQQALGQGPQFIFQYYREEENGRGNFPPRFSGLQFPNYSSELNVNALELDDSALYLCASSLEQPGLGGYTFGSGTRLTVV.

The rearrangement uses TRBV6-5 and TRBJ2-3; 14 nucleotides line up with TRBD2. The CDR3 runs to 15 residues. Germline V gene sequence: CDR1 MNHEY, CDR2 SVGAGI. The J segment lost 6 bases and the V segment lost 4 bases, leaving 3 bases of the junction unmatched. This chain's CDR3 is CASSLGLAGVDTQYF. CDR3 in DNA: TGTGCCAGCAGTTTGGGACTAGCGGGAGTTGATACGCAGTATTTT.

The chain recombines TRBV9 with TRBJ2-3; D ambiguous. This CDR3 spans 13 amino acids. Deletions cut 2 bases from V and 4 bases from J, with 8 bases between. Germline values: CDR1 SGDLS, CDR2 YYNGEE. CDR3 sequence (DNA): TGTGCCAGCAGCGTGGTAGCCGCAGATACGCAGTATTTT. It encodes CASSVVAADTQYF.

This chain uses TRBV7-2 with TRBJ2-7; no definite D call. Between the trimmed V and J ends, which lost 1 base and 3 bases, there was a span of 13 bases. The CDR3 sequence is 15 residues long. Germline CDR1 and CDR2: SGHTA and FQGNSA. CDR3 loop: CASSLDFGLYYEQYF. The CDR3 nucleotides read TGTGCCAGCAGCTTAGATTTTGGCCTATACTACGAGCAGTACTTC.

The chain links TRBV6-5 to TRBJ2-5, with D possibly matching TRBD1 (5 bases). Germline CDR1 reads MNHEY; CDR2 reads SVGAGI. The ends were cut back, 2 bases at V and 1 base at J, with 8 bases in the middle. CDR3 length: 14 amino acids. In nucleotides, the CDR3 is TGTGCCAGCAGTTACGGCAGGGTCCAAGAGACCCAGTACTTC. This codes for CASSYGRVQETQYF.

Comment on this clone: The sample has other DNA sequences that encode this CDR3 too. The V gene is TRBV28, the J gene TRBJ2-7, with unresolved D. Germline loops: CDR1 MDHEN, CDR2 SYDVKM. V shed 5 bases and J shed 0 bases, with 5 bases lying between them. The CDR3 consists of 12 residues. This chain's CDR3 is CASSTGSYEQYF. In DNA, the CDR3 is TGTGCCAGCAGTACCGGCTCCTACGAGCAGTACTTC.

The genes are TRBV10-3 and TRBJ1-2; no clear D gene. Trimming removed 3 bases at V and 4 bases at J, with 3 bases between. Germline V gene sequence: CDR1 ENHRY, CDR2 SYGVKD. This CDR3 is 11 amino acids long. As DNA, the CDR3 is TGTGCCATCAGTGATGGCTATGGCTACACCTTC. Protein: CAISDGYGYTF.

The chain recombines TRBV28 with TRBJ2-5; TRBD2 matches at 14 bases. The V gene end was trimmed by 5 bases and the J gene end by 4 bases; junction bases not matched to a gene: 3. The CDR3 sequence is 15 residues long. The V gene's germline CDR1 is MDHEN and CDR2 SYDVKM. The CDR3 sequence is CASSRLAGGGETQYF. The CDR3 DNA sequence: TGTGCCAGCAGTAGACTAGCGGGAGGGGGAGAGACCCAGTACTTC.

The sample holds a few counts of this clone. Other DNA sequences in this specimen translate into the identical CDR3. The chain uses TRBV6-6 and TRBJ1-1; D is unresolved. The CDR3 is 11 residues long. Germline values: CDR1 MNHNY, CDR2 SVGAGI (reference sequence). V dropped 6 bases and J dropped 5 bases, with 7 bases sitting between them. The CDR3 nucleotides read TGTGCCAGCAGAACCGATACTGAAGCTTTCTTT. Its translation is CASRTDTEAFF.

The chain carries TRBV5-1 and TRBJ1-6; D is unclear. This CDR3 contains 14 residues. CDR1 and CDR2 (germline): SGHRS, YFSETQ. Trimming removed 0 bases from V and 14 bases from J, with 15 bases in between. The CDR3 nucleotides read TGCGCCAGCAGCTTGGGGGCCACCGTGAGGACCCTCCACTTT. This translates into CASSLGATVRTLHF. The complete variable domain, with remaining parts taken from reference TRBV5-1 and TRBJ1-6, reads KAGVTQTPRYLIKTRGQQVTLSCSPISGHRSVSWYQQTPGQGLQFLFEYFSETQRNKGNFPGRFSGRQFSNSRSEMNVSTLELGDSALYLCASSLGATVRTLHFGNGTRLTVT.

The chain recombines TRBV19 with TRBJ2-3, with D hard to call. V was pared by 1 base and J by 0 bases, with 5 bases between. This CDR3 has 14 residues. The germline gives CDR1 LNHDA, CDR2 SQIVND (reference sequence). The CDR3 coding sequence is TGTGCCAGTAGTATAGGTTGGAGCACAGATACGCAGTATTTT. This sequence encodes CASSIGWSTDTQYF. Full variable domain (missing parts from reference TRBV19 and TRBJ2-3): DGGITQSPKYLFRKEGQNVTLSCEQNLNHDAMYWYRQDPGQGLRLIYYSQIVNDFQKGDIAEGYSVSREKKESFPLTVTSAQKNPTAFYLCASSIGWSTDTQYFGPGTRLTVL.

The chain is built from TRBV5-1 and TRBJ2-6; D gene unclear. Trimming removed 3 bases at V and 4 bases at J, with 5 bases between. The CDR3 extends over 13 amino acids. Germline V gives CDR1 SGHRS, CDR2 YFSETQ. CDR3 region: CASSYRGANVLTF. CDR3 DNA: TGCGCCAGCAGCTATCGGGGGGCCAACGTCCTGACTTTC.

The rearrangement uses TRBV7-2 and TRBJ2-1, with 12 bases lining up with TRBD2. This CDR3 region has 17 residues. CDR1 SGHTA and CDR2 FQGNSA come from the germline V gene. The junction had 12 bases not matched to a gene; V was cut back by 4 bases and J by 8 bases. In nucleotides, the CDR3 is TGTGCCAGCAGCTATAGGACTAGCGGGACCCTGGGCGATGAGCAGTTCTTC. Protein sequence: CASSYRTSGTLGDEQFF.

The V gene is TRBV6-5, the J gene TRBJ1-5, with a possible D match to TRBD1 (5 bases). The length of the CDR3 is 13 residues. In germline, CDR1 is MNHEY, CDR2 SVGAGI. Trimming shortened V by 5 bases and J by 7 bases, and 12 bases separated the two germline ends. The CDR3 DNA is TGTGCCAGCAGTCCTCGACAGAGCCAGCCCCAGCATTTT. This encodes CASSPRQSQPQHF.

The CDR3 DNA reads TGTGCCAGCAGTTTCGGGGGCCTGAACACCGGGGAGCTGTTTTTT. Translated, it gives CASSFGGLNTGELFF. V usage is TRBV28 and J usage is TRBJ2-2, with D perhaps matching TRBD1 or TRBD2 (6 bases each). Trimming pared 3 bases from V and 1 base from J, leaving 9 bases between. The CDR3 contains 15 residues. Germline values: CDR1 MDHEN, CDR2 SYDVKM. The full variable domain, with the rest looked up from reference TRBV28 and TRBJ2-2, is DVKVTQSSRYLVKRTGEKVFLECVQDMDHENMFWYRQDPGLGLRLIYFSYDVKMKEKGDIPEGYSVSREKKERFSLILESASTNQTSMYLCASSFGGLNTGELFFGEGSRLTVL.

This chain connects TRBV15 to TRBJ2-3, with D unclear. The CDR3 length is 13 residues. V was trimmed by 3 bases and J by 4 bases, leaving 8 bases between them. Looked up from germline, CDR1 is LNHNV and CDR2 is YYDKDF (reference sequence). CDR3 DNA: TGTGCCACCAGCAGCTCCGGAGCAGATACGCAGTATTTT. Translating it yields CATSSSGADTQYF.

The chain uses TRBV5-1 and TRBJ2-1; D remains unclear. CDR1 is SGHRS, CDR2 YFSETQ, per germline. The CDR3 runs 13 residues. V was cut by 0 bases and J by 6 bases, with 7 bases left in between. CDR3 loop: CASSLVASNEQFF. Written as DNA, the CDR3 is TGCGCCAGCAGCTTGGTGGCCAGCAATGAGCAGTTCTTC.

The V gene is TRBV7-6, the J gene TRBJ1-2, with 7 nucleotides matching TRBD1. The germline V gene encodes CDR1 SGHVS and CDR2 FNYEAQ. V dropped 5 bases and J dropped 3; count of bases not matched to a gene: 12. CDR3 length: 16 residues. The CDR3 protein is CASSPRGGGTDYGYTF. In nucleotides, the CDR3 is TGTGCCAGCAGCCCTAGAGGGGGTGGGACAGACTATGGCTACACCTTC.

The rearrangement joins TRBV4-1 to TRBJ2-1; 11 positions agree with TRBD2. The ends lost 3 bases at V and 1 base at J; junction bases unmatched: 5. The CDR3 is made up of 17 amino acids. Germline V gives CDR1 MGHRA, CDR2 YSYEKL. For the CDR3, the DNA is TGCGCCAGCAGCCAGGGTAGCGGGAGGGCTTCCTACAATGAGCAGTTCTTC. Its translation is CASSQGSGRASYNEQFF.

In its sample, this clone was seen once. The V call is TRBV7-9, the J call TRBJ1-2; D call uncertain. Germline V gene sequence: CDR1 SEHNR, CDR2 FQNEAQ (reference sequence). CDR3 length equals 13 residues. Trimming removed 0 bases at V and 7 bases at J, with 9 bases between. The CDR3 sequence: CASSLAAFSGYTF. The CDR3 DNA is TGTGCCAGCAGCTTAGCCGCGTTTAGTGGCTACACCTTC.